The 12 T cell receptor beta chains given below trace back to one sample, sequenced in a study of T cell clonotyping in hematopoietic cell transplantation. Using immunoSEQ multiplex PCR, the repertoire was profiled, and TCRdb retains in-frame clones only, with some absent. The sample contains approximately 28,000 clones, 84% of which appear only once. The time point denotes: recipient sample about 28 days before transplant, after cytoreduction. The source was peripheral blood mononuclear cells, collected before stem cell transplant. The receptors come from an older woman with acute myeloid leukemia. Some clones in this sample may be carry-over from other donors' samples.

This clone has a single count. The chain has TRBV27 and TRBJ1-2; 11 bases match TRBD1. The CDR3 sequence is 14 residues long. The junction had 5 bases not matched to a gene; V was cut back by 5 bases and J by 6 bases. Per the germline V gene, CDR1 is MNHEY and CDR2 is SMNVEV (reference sequence). CDR3 nucleotides: TGTGCCAGCAGTCCTCGGACAGGGGGCAATGGCTACACCTTC. This codes for CASSPRTGGNGYTF.

The J gene is TRBJ1-1, the V gene TRBV2, with D uncertain. The CDR3 totals 14 residues. Germline CDR1 reads SNHLY; CDR2 reads FYNNEI. V was trimmed by 1 base and J by 0 bases, leaving 6 bases between them. The CDR3 loop is CASSEERMNTEAFF. DNA of the CDR3: TGTGCCAGCAGTGAAGAGAGAATGAACACTGAAGCTTTCTTT.

V gene TRBV29-1 combines with J gene TRBJ1-1; D might be TRBD1 (6 bases). Germline V gene lookup returns CDR1 SQVTM and CDR2 ANQGSEA. This CDR3 is built from 15 residues. V was clipped by 4 bases and J by 2 bases, with 17 bases between them. CDR3 sequence: CSVAGIGGPNTEAFF. The CDR3 region has the DNA TGCAGCGTTGCGGGAATAGGGGGACCCAACACTGAAGCTTTCTTT.

This clone is categorized as medium-sized. The chain carries TRBV19 and TRBJ2-1; unclear D gene. V lost 2 bases and J 0 bases, leaving 2 bases between the germline ends. This CDR3 comprises 13 residues. Germline CDR1 and CDR2: LNHDA and SQIVND (reference sequence). The CDR3 coding sequence is TGTGCCAGTAGTATATCCTCCTACAATGAGCAGTTCTTC. Translation gives CASSISSYNEQFF.

A note on this clone: The junction does not match germline at one end; this may be a read error. This rearrangement joins TRBV10-3 to TRBJ2-5; possibly TRBD1 for D (5 bases). CDR1 is ENHRY and CDR2 is SYGVKD in the germline V gene. This CDR3 has 13 residues. The CDR3: CAISGQPQGTQYF. The CDR3 DNA reads as TGTGCCATCAGTGGACAGCCGCAAGGGACCCAGTACTTC.

This clone has just a few counts. The rearrangement uses TRBV5-6 and TRBJ1-5; D is ambiguous. CDR1 and CDR2 (germline): SGHDT, YYEEEE. V was cut by 3 bases and J by 0 bases, with 16 bases left in between. The CDR3 totals 17 residues. CDR3 coding DNA: TGTGCCAGCAGCTCTGGGCGGATTTGCTTTAGCAATCAGCCCCAGCATTTT. Residues: CASSSGRICFSNQPQHF.

V gene TRBV2 combines with J gene TRBJ1-6; 9 bases align to TRBD1. Trimming at V came to 6 bases and at J to 9 bases, leaving 6 bases not matched to a gene. The CDR3 runs to 14 residues. The V gene's germline CDR1 is SNHLY and CDR2 FYNNEI. CDR3: CASRYRGQGSPLHF. The CDR3, as DNA: TGTGCCAGCAGATACAGGGGGCAGGGTTCACCCCTCCACTTT.

The genes are TRBV6-4 and TRBJ2-2; D not certain. CDR1 is MRHNA, CDR2 SNTAGT, per germline. The CDR3 loop spans 15 amino acids. The ends were cut back, 6 bases at V and 6 bases at J, with 17 bases in the middle. The CDR3 DNA is TGTGCCAGCAGCCAGGACCCCTCACGGGCCGGGGAGCTGTTTTTT. Translated: CASSQDPSRAGELFF.

V gene TRBV10-3 combines with J gene TRBJ2-1; TRBD1 aligns across 11 bases. CDR1 and CDR2 from the germline V gene are ENHRY and SYGVKD. CDR3 size: 12 residues. J was trimmed by 8 bases and V by 8 bases; bases with no gene match: 2. The CDR3 DNA is TGTGCCATCGGGGGACAGGGGGATGAGCAGTTCTTC. Translation: CAIGGQGDEQFF.

V and J are TRBV29-1 and TRBJ1-1; a possible D gene is TRBD1 (5 bases). V was cut by 6 bases and J by 1 base, with 12 bases left in between. CDR3 size: 13 residues. In germline, CDR1 is SQVTM, CDR2 ANQGSEA. CDR3 in amino acids: CSVLGGANTEAFF. CDR3 nucleotides: TGCAGCGTCCTGGGCGGGGCGAACACTGAAGCTTTCTTT.

The chain has TRBV6-5 and TRBJ2-7, with TRBD2 identical over 7 bases. The V segment lost 6 bases and the J segment 4 bases; nucleotides outside the gene matches: 12. Germline CDR1 and CDR2: MNHEY and SVGAGI. There are 15 residues in the CDR3. CDR3 DNA: TGTGCCAGCAGAGAATACGGGCCGGGGGGATACGAGCAGTACTTC. Amino acid sequence: CASREYGPGGYEQYF.

V and J are TRBV19 and TRBJ1-3, with a possible D match to TRBD1 (5 bases). CDR1 and CDR2 from the germline V gene are LNHDA and SQIVND (reference sequence). V was cut by 10 bases and J by 4 bases, with 17 bases left in between. The CDR3 runs 14 residues. CDR3 nucleotide sequence: TGTGCCACAGCCTGGGGCAGCCTAGGAAACACCATATATTTT. Amino acid sequence: CATAWGSLGNTIYF. Based on the CDR3 plus reference TRBV19 and TRBJ1-3, the full variable domain is DGGITQSPKYLFRKEGQNVTLSCEQNLNHDAMYWYRQDPGQGLRLIYYSQIVNDFQKGDIAEGYSVSREKKESFPLTVTSAQKNPTAFYLCATAWGSLGNTIYFGEGSWLTVV.